Below, one TCR beta chain is given with its context. TCRdb analysed the 5' RACE reads with MiXCR anew, one entry per CDR3 protein. The data hold 400,000 to 450,000 distinct CDR3 sequences, with under 20% observed a single time. This sample was taken from a study of T-cell memory formation after mild COVID-19. Germline CDR1 is SGHRS and CDR2 is YFSETQ. V lost 5 bases and J lost 3, with 11 bases in between. CDR3 length equals 13 residues. Sample: PBMCs or a T cell subset sorted from them (not recorded which). The origin of this receptor is a man aged 18 to 30 who had mild COVID-19 (a few samples of this study predate the infection). Cell type and time point are not known. V and J are TRBV5-1 and TRBJ1-1; no firm D call. CDR3 in amino acids: CASRGEFDTEAFF. CDR3 sequence (DNA): TGCGCCAGCAGGGGTGAGTTCGACACTGAAGCTTTCTTT.